This T cell receptor beta chain was captured by sequencing in a study of identical twins' blood T cells. Study overall: Some 50 million reads covered roughly 6 alpha-chain and roughly 6 beta-chain libraries. Study-wide results and caveats: Even for out-of-frame TCRbeta, twins reportedly shared V gene usage much more than unrelated donors. Shared environment remains a possible cause of twin similarity.

Germline values: CDR1 SGHTA, CDR2 FQGNSA. The CDR3 extends over 16 amino acids. V was clipped by 1 base and J by 1 base, with 13 bases between them. TCRdb reprocessed the 5' RACE reads with MiXCR, giving one entry per CDR3 protein. The data show fewer than 450,000 distinct CDR3 sequences, roughly 30% seen once. Only a few counts were recorded for this clonotype. No antigen is known for it. The sample was PBMCs. The chain recombines TRBV7-2 with TRBJ1-1; possible D gene TRBD1, 6 bases. The receptor was derived from a woman between 18 and 50 years old in good health. CDR3: CASSLGTAYGNTEAFF. CDR3 in DNA: TGTGCCAGCAGCTTAGGGACAGCTTACGGGAACACTGAAGCTTTCTTT.